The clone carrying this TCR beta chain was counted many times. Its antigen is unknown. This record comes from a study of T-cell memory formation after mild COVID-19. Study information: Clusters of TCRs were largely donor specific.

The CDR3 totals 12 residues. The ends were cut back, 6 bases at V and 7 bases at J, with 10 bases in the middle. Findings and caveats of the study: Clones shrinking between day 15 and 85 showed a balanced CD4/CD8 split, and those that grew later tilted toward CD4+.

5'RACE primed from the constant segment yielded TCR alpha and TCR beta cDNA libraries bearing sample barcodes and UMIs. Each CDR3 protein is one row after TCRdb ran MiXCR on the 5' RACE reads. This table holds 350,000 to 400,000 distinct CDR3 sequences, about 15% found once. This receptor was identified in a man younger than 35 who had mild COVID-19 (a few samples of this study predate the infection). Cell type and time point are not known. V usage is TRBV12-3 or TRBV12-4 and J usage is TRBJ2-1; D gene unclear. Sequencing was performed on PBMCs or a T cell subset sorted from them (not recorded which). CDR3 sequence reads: CASSQVGNEQFF. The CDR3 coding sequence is TGTGCCAGCAGCCAAGTCGGGAATGAGCAGTTCTTC.